These T cell receptor beta chains were read from a single sample in a study of shared clonotypes between healthy human individuals. The table came from immunoSEQ multiplex PCR; TCRdb's copy has only in-frame clones and leaves some out. Here the sample spans around 500,000 clones, roughly 80% being singletons. The sample comprised PBMCs. The origin of the receptors is a woman in her forties in good health. Some clones in this sample may be carry-over from other donors' samples. CDR3s include the opening cysteine and the closing phenylalanine or tryptophan. Fields, in order: CDR3 DNA, CDR3 protein, J gene, clone size, V gene, D gene. D genes are given only for firm matches. Clone size appears in some rows only: once, few, many, or a class for an expanded clone.

TGTGCCAGCAAGCCGACGGCGGGGCCCCAGCATTTT,CASKPTAGPQHF,TRBJ1-5,few,TRBV2,-
TGTGCCAGCAGTTGGACAGGGGGCAACTATGGCTACACCTTC,CASSWTGGNYGYTF,TRBJ1-2,-,TRBV5-6,TRBD1
TGTGCCAGCAGTTTATGGGGCAGGGAGCAGCCCCAGCATTTT,CASSLWGREQPQHF,TRBJ1-5,-,TRBV28,-
TGCGCCAGCAAGTTAGCGGGAGGGTCGGGCTATGAGCAGTTCTTC,CASKLAGGSGYEQFF,TRBJ2-1,-,TRBV10-2,TRBD2
TGCAGCGTGGGGACAGGCGGGAACACTGAAGCTTTCTTT,CSVGTGGNTEAFF,TRBJ1-1,-,TRBV29-1,TRBD1
TGCAGCGCTAGCGGGGGGGACACAGATACGCAGTATTTT,CSASGGDTDTQYF,TRBJ2-3,-,TRBV29-1,TRBD2
TGTGCCAGCAGTCCTCCCGGGACATCGATCCAGCAGTACTTC,CASSPPGTSIQQYF,TRBJ2-7,few,TRBV28,-
TGTGCCTGGACGTGGGCAGGGAGCTCCTACGGGCAGTACTTC,CAWTWAGSSYGQYF,TRBJ2-7,-,TRBV30,-
TGTGCCTGGAGTGGAGGGGACTACGAGCAGTACTTC,CAWSGGDYEQYF,TRBJ2-7,-,TRBV30,-
TGCGCCAGCAGCTTGGACAGGGCTGACGAAAAACTGTTTTTT,CASSLDRADEKLFF,TRBJ1-4,-,TRBV5-1,-
TGTGCCAGCAGCTTAGATCGGGGGGAGGGTTTCTACGAGCAGTACTTC,CASSLDRGEGFYEQYF,TRBJ2-7,-,TRBV11-2,TRBD2
TGTGCCAGCAGCTTAGGGCCTGCTTATGGCTACACCTTC,CASSLGPAYGYTF,TRBJ1-2,-,TRBV11-2,-
TGTGCCAGCTCACCACCGGAGGGGCGCACTGAAGCTTTCTTT,CASSPPEGRTEAFF,TRBJ1-1,-,TRBV18,-
TGTGCCAGCTCACCACAGGTGGACACCGGGGAGCTGTTTTTT,CASSPQVDTGELFF,TRBJ2-2,-,TRBV18,-
TGTGCCAGCAGCTATACTAGCGGGAGGGATACGCAGTATTTT,CASSYTSGRDTQYF,TRBJ2-3,-,TRBV7-9,TRBD2
TGTGCCAGCAGCTACGGGGGGACCCAGTTCTTC,CASSYGGTQFF,TRBJ2-1,-,TRBV7-3,TRBD2
TGTGCCAGCAGTTTACAATACAGGGGGCGAGGGACTGAAGCTTTCTTT,CASSLQYRGRGTEAFF,TRBJ1-1,-,TRBV27,TRBD1
TGTGCCAGCAGTTTGCTAGCGGTTGGGGGGAATGAGCAGTTCTTC,CASSLLAVGGNEQFF,TRBJ2-1,-,TRBV27,TRBD2
TGTGCCAGCAGCGCCAAGGGACAGGGTTACTCTGGGGCCAACGTCCTGACTTTC,CASSAKGQGYSGANVLTF,TRBJ2-6,-,TRBV9,TRBD1
TGTGCCAGCTCACCACTCGGGACTAGCGGCACCTACAATGAGCAGTTCTTC,CASSPLGTSGTYNEQFF,TRBJ2-1,-,TRBV18,TRBD2
TGTGCCTGGGGGATGGGTGGGAACACTGAAGCTTTCTTT,CAWGMGGNTEAFF,TRBJ1-1,few,TRBV30,-
TGTGCCAGCAGCCAAGATGGGAGCGGGGGGGGCACAGATACGCAGTATTTT,CASSQDGSGGGTDTQYF,TRBJ2-3,-,TRBV4-2,TRBD2
TGTGCCAGCACCTTCGGGACAGGGACCTATGGCTACACCTTC,CASTFGTGTYGYTF,TRBJ1-2,-,TRBV11-2,TRBD1
TGCAGCGTCACAGAAACGGGAGGGGGAGAAAAACTGTTTTTT,CSVTETGGGEKLFF,TRBJ1-4,few,TRBV29-1,-
TGTGCCAGCAGACCAACAGGGTCCTACGAGCAGTACTTC,CASRPTGSYEQYF,TRBJ2-7,-,TRBV27,-
TGTGCCAGCAGCTCTCAGGGGCCAATGAACACTGAAGCTTTCTTT,CASSSQGPMNTEAFF,TRBJ1-1,-,TRBV7-9,-
TGTGCCACCAGCAGAGTCGGCGGCAGGGGCGGTGAAAAACTGTTTTTT,CATSRVGGRGGEKLFF,TRBJ1-4,few,TRBV15,-
TGTGCCTGGAGCCCTGGACTAGCTGAAGAGACCCAGTACTTC,CAWSPGLAEETQYF,TRBJ2-5,few,TRBV30,TRBD2
TGCGCCAGCAGCCAAGAGGTGGGCTCTGGGGCCAACGTCCTGACTTTC,CASSQEVGSGANVLTF,TRBJ2-6,few,TRBV4-3,-
TGTGCCAGCAGCCCAGGGGGAAGCTCCTACGAGCAGTACTTC,CASSPGGSSYEQYF,TRBJ2-7,once,TRBV5-6,TRBD1
TGTGCCAGCAGCTCGAGGGACAGCACAGATACGCAGTATTTT,CASSSRDSTDTQYF,TRBJ2-3,-,TRBV11-2,-
TGTGCCAGCAGCGTAGGAGTTAGCGGGGCGGAGCAGTTCTTC,CASSVGVSGAEQFF,TRBJ2-1,few,TRBV9,TRBD2
TGTGCCATCAGCCGACAGGGTGTGGATTCACCCCTCCACTTT,CAISRQGVDSPLHF,TRBJ1-6,once,TRBV10-3,TRBD1